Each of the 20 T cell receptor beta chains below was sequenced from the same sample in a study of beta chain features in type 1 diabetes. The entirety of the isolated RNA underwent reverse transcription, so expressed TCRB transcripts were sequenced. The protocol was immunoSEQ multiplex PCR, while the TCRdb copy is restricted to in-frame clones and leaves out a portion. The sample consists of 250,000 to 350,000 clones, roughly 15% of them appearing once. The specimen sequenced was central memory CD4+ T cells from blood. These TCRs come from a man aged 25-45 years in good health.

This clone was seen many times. The CDR3 bases are TGTGCCACCCTAAATAGCGGGGCCACAGATACGCAGTATTTT. Its protein is CATLNSGATDTQYF. The rearrangement links TRBV10-3 to TRBJ2-3; 8 bases are a match to TRBD2. Per germline, CDR1 ENHRY and CDR2 SYGVKD. The CDR3 totals 14 residues. After removal of 10 bases from V and 2 bases from J, the junction contained 8 bases not matched to a gene.

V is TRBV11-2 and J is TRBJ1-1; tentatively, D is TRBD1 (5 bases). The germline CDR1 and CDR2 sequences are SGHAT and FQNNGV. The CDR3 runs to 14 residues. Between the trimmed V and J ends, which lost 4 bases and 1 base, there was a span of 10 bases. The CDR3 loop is CASSSLTGNTEAFF. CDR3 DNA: TGTGCCAGCAGCTCCCTTACAGGGAACACTGAAGCTTTCTTT.

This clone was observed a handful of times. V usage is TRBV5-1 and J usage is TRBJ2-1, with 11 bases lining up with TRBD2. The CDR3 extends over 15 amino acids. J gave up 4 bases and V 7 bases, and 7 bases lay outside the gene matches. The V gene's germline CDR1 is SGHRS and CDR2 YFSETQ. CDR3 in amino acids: CASRTTSGAYNEQFF. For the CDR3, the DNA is TGCGCCAGCCGGACGACTAGCGGGGCGTACAATGAGCAGTTCTTC.

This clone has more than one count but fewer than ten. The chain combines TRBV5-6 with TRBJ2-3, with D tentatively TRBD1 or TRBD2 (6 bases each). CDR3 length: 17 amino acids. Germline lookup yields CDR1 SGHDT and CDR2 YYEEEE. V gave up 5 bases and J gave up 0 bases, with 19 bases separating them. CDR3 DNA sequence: TGTGCCAGCAGTGGAGGGGGATACAGGAGTAGCACAGATACGCAGTATTTT. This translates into CASSGGGYRSSTDTQYF.

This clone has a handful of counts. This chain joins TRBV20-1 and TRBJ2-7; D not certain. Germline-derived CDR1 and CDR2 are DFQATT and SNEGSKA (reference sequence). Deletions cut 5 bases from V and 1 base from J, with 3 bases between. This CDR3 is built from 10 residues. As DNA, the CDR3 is TGCAGTGCTCAGTCCTACGAGCAGTACTTC. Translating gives CSAQSYEQYF.

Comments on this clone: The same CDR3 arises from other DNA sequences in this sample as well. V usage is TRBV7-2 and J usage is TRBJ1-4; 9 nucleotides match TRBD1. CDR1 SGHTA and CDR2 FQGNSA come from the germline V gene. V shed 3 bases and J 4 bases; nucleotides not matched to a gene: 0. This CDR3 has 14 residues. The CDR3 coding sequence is TGTGCCAGCAGCTTGGGACAGGGTAATGAAAAACTGTTTTTT. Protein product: CASSLGQGNEKLFF.

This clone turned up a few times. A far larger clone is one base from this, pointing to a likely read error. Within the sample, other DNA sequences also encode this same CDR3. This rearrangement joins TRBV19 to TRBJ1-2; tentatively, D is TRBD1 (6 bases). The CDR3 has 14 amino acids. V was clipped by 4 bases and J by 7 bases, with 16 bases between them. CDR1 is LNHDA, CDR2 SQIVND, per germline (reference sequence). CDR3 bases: TGTGCCAGTAGTACCGAGACAGGCCTCTCTGGCTACACCTTC. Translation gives CASSTETGLSGYTF. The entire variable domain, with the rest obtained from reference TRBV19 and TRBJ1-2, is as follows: DGGITQSPKYLFRKEGQNVTLSCEQNLNHDAMYWYRQDPGQGLRLIYYSQIVNDFQKGDIAEGYSVSREKKESFPLTVTSAQKNPTAFYLCASSTETGLSGYTFGSGTRLTVV.

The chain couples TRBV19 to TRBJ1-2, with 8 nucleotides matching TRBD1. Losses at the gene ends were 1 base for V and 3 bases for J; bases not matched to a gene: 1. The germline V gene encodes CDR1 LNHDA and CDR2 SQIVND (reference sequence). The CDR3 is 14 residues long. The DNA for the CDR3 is TGTGCCAGTAGTATAGCACAGGGGGACTATGGCTACACCTTC. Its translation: CASSIAQGDYGYTF.

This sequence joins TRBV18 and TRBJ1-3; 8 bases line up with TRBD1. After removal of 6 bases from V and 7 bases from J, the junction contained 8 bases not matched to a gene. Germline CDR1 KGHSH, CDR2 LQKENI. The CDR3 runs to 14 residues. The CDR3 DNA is TGTGCCAGCTCTACGGACAGGGTGGGGAACACCATATATTTT. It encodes CASSTDRVGNTIYF.

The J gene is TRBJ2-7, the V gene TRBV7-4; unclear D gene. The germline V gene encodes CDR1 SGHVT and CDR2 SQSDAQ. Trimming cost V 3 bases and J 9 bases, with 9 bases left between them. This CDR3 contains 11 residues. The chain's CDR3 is CASSFDLRQYF. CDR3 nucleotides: TGTGCCAGCAGCTTTGACTTGCGGCAGTACTTC.

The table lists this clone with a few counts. This CDR3 reads CASKSQYNEQFF. The CDR3 DNA sequence: TGTGCCAGCAAATCCCAATACAATGAGCAGTTCTTC. The V call is TRBV7-2, the J call TRBJ2-1; no definite D call. The CDR3 is 12 amino acids. Germline CDR1 is SGHTA and CDR2 is FQGNSA. The ends were cut back, 7 bases at V and 4 bases at J, with 8 bases in the middle. Variable domain in full (rest from reference TRBV7-2 and TRBJ2-1): GAGVSQSPSNKVTEKGKDVELRCDPISGHTALYWYRQSLGQGLEFLIYFQGNSAPDKSGLPSDRFSAERTGGSVSTLTIQRTQQEDSAVYLCASKSQYNEQFFGPGTRLTVL.

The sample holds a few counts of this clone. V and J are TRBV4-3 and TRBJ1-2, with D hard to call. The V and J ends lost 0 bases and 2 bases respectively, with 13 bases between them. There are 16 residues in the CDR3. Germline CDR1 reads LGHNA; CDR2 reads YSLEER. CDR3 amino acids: CASSQDPHKGNYGYTF. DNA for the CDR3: TGCGCCAGCAGCCAAGATCCCCACAAGGGCAACTATGGCTACACCTTC.

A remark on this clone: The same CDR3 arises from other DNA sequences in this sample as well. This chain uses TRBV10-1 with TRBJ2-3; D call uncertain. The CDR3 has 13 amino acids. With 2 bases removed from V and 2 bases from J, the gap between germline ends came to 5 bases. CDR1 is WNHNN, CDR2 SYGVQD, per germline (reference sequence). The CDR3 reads CASSEGLTDTQYF. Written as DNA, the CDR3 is TGCGCCAGCAGTGAGGGCCTCACAGATACGCAGTATTTT.

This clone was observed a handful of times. CDR3 protein: CASSVFGQLNTGELFF. The CDR3 region has the DNA TGTGCCAGCAGTGTCTTCGGACAGCTAAACACCGGGGAGCTGTTTTTT. The chain uses TRBV27 and TRBJ2-2; possible D gene TRBD1, 6 bases. This CDR3 region has 16 residues. Germline values: CDR1 MNHEY, CDR2 SMNVEV (reference sequence). V was cut by 5 bases and J by 2 bases, with 15 bases left in between.

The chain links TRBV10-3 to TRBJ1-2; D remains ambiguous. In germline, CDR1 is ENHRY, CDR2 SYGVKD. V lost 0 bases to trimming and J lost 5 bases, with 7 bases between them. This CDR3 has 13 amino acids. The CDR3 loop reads CAISESSEYGYTF. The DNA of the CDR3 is TGTGCCATCAGTGAGTCGTCTGAATATGGCTACACCTTC.

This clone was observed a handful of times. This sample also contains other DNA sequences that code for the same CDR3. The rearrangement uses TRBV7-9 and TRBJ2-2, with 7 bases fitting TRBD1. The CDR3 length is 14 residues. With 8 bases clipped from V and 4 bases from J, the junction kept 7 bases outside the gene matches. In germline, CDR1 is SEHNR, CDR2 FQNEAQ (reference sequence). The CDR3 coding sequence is TGTGCCAGCTATAGGACAGGAGCCACCGGGGAGCTGTTTTTT. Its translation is CASYRTGATGELFF.

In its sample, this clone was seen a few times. In DNA form, the CDR3 reads TGTGCCAGCAGCGCGGTGGTCACTGGTGAGCAGTTCTTC. Protein sequence: CASSAVVTGEQFF. V and J are TRBV13 and TRBJ2-1; D gene unclear. The CDR3 contains 13 residues. Trimming took 5 bases from V and 9 from J, leaving 14 bases between them. CDR1 and CDR2 from the germline V gene are PRHDT and FYEKMQ (reference sequence).

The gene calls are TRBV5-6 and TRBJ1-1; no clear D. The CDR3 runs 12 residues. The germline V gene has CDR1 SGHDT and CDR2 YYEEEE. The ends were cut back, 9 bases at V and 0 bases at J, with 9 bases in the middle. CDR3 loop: CATQTVNTEAFF. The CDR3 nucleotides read TGTGCCACCCAGACGGTGAACACTGAAGCTTTCTTT.

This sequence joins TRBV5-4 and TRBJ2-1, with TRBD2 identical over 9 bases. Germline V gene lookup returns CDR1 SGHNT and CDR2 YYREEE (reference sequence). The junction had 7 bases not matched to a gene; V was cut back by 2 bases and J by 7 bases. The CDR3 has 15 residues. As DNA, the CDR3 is TGTGCCAGCAGCTTCGTCGCGGGAGGGGGGAATGAGCAGTTCTTC. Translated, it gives CASSFVAGGGNEQFF.

In nucleotides, the CDR3 is TGCGCCAGCAGCCAAGAACTAGCGGGGGTTATTTACGAGCAGTACTTC. Protein product: CASSQELAGVIYEQYF. The rearrangement links TRBV4-1 to TRBJ2-7, with 11 bases matching TRBD2. Germline loops: CDR1 MGHRA, CDR2 YSYEKL. V lost 0 bases to trimming and J lost 4 bases; unmatched junction nucleotides: 5. This CDR3 has 16 amino acids.